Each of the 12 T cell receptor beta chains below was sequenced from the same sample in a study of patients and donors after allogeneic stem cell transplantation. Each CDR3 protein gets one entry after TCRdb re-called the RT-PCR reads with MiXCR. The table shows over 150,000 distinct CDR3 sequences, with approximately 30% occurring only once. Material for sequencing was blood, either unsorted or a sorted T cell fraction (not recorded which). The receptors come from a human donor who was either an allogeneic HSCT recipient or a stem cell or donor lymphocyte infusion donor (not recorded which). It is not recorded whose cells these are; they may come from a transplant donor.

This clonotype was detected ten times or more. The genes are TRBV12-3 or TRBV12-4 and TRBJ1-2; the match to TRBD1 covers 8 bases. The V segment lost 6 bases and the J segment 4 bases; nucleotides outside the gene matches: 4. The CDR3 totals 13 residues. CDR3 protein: CASSRTGGYGYTF. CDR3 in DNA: TGTGCCAGCAGCCGAACAGGGGGCTATGGCTACACCTTC.

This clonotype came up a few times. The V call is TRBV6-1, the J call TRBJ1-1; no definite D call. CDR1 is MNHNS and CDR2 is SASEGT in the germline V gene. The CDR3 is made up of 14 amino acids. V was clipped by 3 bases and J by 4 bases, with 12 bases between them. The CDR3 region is CASSENLRGTEAFF. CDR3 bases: TGTGCCAGCAGTGAGAATCTCCGGGGCACTGAAGCTTTCTTT.

The CDR3 spells CASGTGQGGVEAFF. The CDR3 DNA reads TGTGCTAGTGGCACGGGACAGGGGGGGGTTGAAGCTTTCTTT. The chain joins TRBV12-5 to TRBJ1-1, with 11 bases lining up with TRBD1. J was trimmed by 7 bases and V by 6 bases; bases with no gene match: 7. The CDR3 totals 14 residues. Germline CDR1 LGHNT, CDR2 FRNRAP.

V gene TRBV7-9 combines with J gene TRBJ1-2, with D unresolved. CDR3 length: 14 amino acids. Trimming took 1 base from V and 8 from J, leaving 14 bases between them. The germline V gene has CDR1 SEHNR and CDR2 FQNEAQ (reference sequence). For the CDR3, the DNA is TGTGCCAGCAGCTTAGGCGCAAGGCTGGGAGGCTACACCTTC. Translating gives CASSLGARLGGYTF.

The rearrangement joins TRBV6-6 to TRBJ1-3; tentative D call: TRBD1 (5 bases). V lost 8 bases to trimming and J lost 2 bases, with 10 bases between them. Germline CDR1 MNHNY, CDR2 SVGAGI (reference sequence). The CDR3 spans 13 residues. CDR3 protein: CASGGGTGNTIYF. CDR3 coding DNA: TGTGCCAGCGGTGGGGGGACTGGAAACACCATATATTTT.

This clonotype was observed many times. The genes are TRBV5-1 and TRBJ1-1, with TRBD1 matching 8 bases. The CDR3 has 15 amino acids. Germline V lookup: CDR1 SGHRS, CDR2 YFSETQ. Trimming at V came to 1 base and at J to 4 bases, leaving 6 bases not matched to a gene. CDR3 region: CASSLLDRGGTEAFF. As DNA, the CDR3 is TGCGCCAGCAGCTTGCTCGACAGGGGCGGCACTGAAGCTTTCTTT.

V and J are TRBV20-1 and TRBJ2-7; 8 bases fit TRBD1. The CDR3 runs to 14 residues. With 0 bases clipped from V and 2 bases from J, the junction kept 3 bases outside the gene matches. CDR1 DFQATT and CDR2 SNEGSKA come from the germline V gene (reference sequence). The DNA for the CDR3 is TGCAGTGCTAGAGATTTGACAGGGGCCTACGAGCAGTACTTC. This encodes CSARDLTGAYEQYF.

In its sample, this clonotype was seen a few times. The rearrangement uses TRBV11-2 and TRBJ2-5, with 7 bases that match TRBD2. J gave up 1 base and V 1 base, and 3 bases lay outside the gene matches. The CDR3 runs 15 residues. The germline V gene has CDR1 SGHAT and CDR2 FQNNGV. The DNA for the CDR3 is TGTGCCAGCAGCTTAGGCGGGAGAATCCAAGAGACCCAGTACTTC. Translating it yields CASSLGGRIQETQYF.

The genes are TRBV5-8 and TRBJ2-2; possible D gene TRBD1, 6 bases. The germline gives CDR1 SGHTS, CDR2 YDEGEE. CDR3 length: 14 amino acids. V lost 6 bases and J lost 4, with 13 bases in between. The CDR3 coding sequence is TGTGCCAGCACTCTTTTACAGGGCACCGGGGAGCTGTTTTTT. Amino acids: CASTLLQGTGELFF.

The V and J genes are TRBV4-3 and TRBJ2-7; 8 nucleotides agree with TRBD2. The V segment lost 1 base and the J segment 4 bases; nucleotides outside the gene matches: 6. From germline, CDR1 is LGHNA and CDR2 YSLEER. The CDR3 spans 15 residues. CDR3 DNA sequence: TGCGCCAGCAGCCAAGCCCGGGCGGGAGGATACGAGCAGTACTTC. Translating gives CASSQARAGGYEQYF.

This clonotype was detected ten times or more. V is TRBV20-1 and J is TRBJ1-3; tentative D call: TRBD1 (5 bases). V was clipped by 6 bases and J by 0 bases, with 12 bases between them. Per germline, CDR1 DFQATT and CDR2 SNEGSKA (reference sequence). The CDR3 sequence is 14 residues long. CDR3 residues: CSAMDGGSGNTIYF. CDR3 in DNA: TGCAGTGCCATGGACGGGGGCTCTGGAAACACCATATATTTT.

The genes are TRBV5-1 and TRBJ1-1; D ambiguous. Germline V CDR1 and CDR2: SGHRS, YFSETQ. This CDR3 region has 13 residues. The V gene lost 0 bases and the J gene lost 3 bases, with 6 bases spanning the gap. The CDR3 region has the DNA TGCGCCAGCAGCTTGGTGGGGTACACTGAAGCTTTCTTT. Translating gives CASSLVGYTEAFF.